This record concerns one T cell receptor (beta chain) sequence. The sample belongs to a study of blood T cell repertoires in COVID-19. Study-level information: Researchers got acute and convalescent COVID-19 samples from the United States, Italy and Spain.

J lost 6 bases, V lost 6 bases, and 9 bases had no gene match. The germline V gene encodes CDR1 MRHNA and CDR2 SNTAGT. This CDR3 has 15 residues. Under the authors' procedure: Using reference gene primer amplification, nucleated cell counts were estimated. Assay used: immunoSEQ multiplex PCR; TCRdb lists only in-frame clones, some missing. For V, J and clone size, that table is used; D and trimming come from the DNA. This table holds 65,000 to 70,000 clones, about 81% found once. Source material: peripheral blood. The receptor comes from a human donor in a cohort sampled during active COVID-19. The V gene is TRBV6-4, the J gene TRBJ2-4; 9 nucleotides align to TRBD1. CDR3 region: CASSEWDRESNIQYF. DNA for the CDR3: TGTGCCAGCAGCGAGTGGGACAGGGAGTCAAACATTCAGTACTTC.